The T cell receptor beta chain under discussion was sequenced for a study of T-cell reconstitution after alpha-beta-depleted transplantation in children. Unique molecular identifiers were used in preparing the TCRbeta library. TCRdb reprocessed the PCR reads via MiXCR and lists one record per CDR3 protein. Of some 600,000 distinct CDR3 sequences in the sample, approximately 15% were seen once. CDR1 and CDR2 (germline): SQVTM, ANQGSEA. J was trimmed by 2 bases and V by 6 bases; bases with no gene match: 13. The CDR3 runs 16 residues. This clonotype was recorded at least ten times. Sequenced material: PBMCs from the stem cell graft donor, taken from the stem cell graft. This sequence joins TRBV29-1 and TRBJ1-1, with TRBD1 matching over 9 bases. This clonotype originated in a human donor who donated a stem cell graft to a child with acute myeloid leukemia. CDR3 loop: CSVPGTGTATNTEAFF. As DNA, the CDR3 is TGCAGCGTACCCGGGACAGGGACCGCCACAAACACTGAAGCTTTCTTT.